A selection of T cell receptor beta chains follows, all from one sample in a study of blood T cell repertoires in COVID-19. Libraries were prepared by immunoSEQ multiplex PCR; TCRdb keeps only in-frame clonotypes and omits some of them. The sample holds fewer than 200,000 clones; about 85% are singletons and the top ten take 20% to 25%. The material sequenced was PBMCs or T cells enriched from blood (not recorded which). These receptors all come from a woman aged 40 to 55 in a cohort exposed to, infected with or recovered from COVID-19 (not recorded which). The CDR3 runs from the conserved cysteine through the conserved F or W. D genes are given only for firm matches. Clone size appears in some rows only: once, few, many, or a class for an expanded clone.

V: TRBV3-1/TRBV3-2
length: 14
J: TRBJ1-4
D: .
size: .
CDR3: CASSQEVTGEKLFF
DNA: TGTGCCAGCAGCCAAGAAGTAACGGGAGAAAAACTGTTTTTT

V: TRBV7-2
length: 14
J: TRBJ1-4
D: TRBD1
size: once
CDR3: CASSFGTGGEKLFF
DNA: TGTGCCAGCAGCTTTGGGACAGGGGGTGAAAAACTGTTTTTT

V: TRBV28
length: 14
J: TRBJ1-1
D: .
size: .
CDR3: CASTPGEGVTEAFF
DNA: TGTGCCAGCACCCCCGGGGAGGGAGTCACTGAAGCTTTCTTT

V: TRBV19
length: 13
J: TRBJ2-7
D: TRBD1
size: .
CDR3: CACGQGVSYEQYF
DNA: TGTGCCTGCGGTCAGGGGGTCTCCTACGAGCAGTACTTC

V: TRBV4-1
length: 14
J: TRBJ1-4
D: .
size: .
CDR3: CASSQVVTNEKLFF
DNA: TGCGCCAGCAGCCAAGTCGTAACTAATGAAAAACTGTTTTTT

V: TRBV28
length: 16
J: TRBJ2-7
D: .
size: .
CDR3: CASSNLDGGFVNEQYF
DNA: TGTGCCAGCAGTAATTTGGACGGAGGCTTTGTCAACGAGCAGTACTTC

V: TRBV5-1
length: 15
J: TRBJ2-7
D: TRBD1
size: .
CDR3: CASSLRTGGLYEQYF
DNA: TGCGCCAGCAGTTTGCGGACAGGGGGCCTCTACGAGCAGTACTTC

V: TRBV9
length: 15
J: TRBJ1-2
D: .
size: .
CDR3: CASSVGPVDSYGYTF
DNA: TGTGCCAGCAGCGTAGGCCCGGTCGACAGCTATGGCTACACCTTC

V: TRBV7-8
length: 15
J: TRBJ2-3
D: TRBD1
size: .
CDR3: CASSSRTGVTDTQYF
DNA: TGTGCCAGCAGCTCCCGGACAGGGGTCACAGATACGCAGTATTTT

V: TRBV9
length: 15
J: TRBJ1-2
D: TRBD1
size: .
CDR3: CASSEGTGGNYGYTF
DNA: TGTGCCAGCAGCGAAGGGACAGGGGGCAACTATGGCTACACCTTC

V: TRBV3-1/TRBV3-2
length: 16
J: TRBJ2-1
D: TRBD2
size: .
CDR3: CASRDPSGGPDNEQFF
DNA: TGTGCCAGCAGGGATCCTAGCGGGGGGCCTGACAATGAGCAGTTCTTC

V: TRBV5-6
length: 16
J: TRBJ2-3
D: TRBD2
size: .
CDR3: CASSWLLAGSSDTQYF
DNA: TGTGCCAGCAGCTGGTTACTAGCGGGGTCTAGCGATACGCAGTATTTT

V: TRBV2
length: 16
J: TRBJ2-7
D: TRBD2
size: once
CDR3: CASSGTSGRGTYEQYF
DNA: TGTGCCAGCAGTGGGACTAGCGGGAGGGGAACCTACGAGCAGTACTTC

V: TRBV25-1
length: 15
J: TRBJ1-1
D: TRBD1
size: .
CDR3: CASSGPSDRVTEAFF
DNA: TGTGCCAGCAGCGGCCCATCGGACAGGGTTACTGAAGCTTTCTTT

V: TRBV19
length: 14
J: TRBJ1-3
D: .
size: few
CDR3: CASTDRRSGNTIYF
DNA: TGTGCCAGTACCGACAGACGCTCTGGAAACACCATATATTTT

V: TRBV4-1
length: 16
J: TRBJ2-7
D: TRBD2
size: .
CDR3: CASSQDREGPRDEQYF
DNA: TGCGCCAGCAGCCAAGATCGGGAGGGCCCCAGGGACGAGCAGTACTTC

V: TRBV2
length: 16
J: TRBJ2-3
D: TRBD2
size: .
CDR3: CASIQLAGALTDTQYF
DNA: TGTGCCAGCATCCAGCTAGCGGGGGCCCTAACAGATACGCAGTATTTT

V: TRBV13
length: 17
J: TRBJ2-7
D: TRBD2
size: .
CDR3: CASSIKTGTSGSYEQYF
DNA: TGTGCCAGCAGCATCAAGACCGGGACTAGCGGGAGCTACGAGCAGTACTTC

V: TRBV28
length: 14
J: TRBJ1-1
D: .
size: .
CDR3: CASSYTGMNTEAFF
DNA: TGTGCCAGCAGTTATACAGGGATGAACACTGAAGCTTTCTTT

V: TRBV7-9
length: 15
J: TRBJ2-5
D: TRBD2
size: .
CDR3: CASSFVAGVQETQYF
DNA: TGTGCCAGCAGCTTCGTAGCGGGGGTCCAAGAGACCCAGTACTTC

V: TRBV6-1
length: 14
J: TRBJ1-2
D: .
size: few
CDR3: CASSEAVEGYGYTF
DNA: TGTGCCAGCAGTGAAGCGGTTGAGGGCTATGGCTACACCTTC

V: TRBV5-1
length: 15
J: TRBJ2-1
D: TRBD2
size: .
CDR3: CASSRLAGNYNEQFF
DNA: TGCGCCAGCAGCAGATTAGCGGGGAACTACAATGAGCAGTTCTTC

V: TRBV12-5
length: 19
J: TRBJ1-2
D: TRBD1
size: .
CDR3: CASGPWTGETFPPSVGYTF
DNA: TGTGCTAGTGGTCCCTGGACAGGGGAAACTTTCCCGCCAAGTGTGGGCTACACCTTC

V: TRBV11-2
length: 15
J: TRBJ2-5
D: TRBD1
size: .
CDR3: CASSKGTGGMETQYF
DNA: TGTGCCAGCAGCAAGGGGACAGGGGGGATGGAGACCCAGTACTTC

V: TRBV19
length: 16
J: TRBJ1-1
D: .
size: few
CDR3: CASSIQAGRGDAEAFF
DNA: TGTGCCAGTAGTATACAGGCGGGGCGGGGGGACGCTGAAGCTTTCTTT

V: TRBV19
length: 14
J: TRBJ2-3
D: TRBD2
size: .
CDR3: CATRSAGVTDTQYF
DNA: TGTGCCACCCGATCGGCGGGGGTCACAGATACGCAGTATTTT

V: TRBV11-2
length: 14
J: TRBJ2-7
D: .
size: .
CDR3: CASSFDSYSYEQYF
DNA: TGTGCCAGCAGCTTTGACAGCTACTCCTACGAGCAGTACTTC

V: TRBV4-1
length: 15
J: TRBJ2-7
D: TRBD1
size: .
CDR3: CASSQEGRGSYEQYF
DNA: TGCGCCAGCAGCCAAGAGGGCAGGGGGTCCTACGAGCAGTACTTC

V: TRBV5-6
length: 15
J: TRBJ1-5
D: .
size: .
CDR3: CASSLARGSNQPQHF
DNA: TGTGCCAGCAGCTTGGCCAGGGGCAGCAATCAGCCCCAGCATTTT

V: TRBV5-1
length: 13
J: TRBJ1-2
D: .
size: .
CDR3: CASSLGGNYGYTF
DNA: TGCGCCAGCAGCTTGGGAGGTAACTATGGCTACACCTTC

V: TRBV3-1/TRBV3-2
length: 14
J: TRBJ2-7
D: TRBD2
size: .
CDR3: CASSQGLAAHEQYF
DNA: TGTGCCAGCAGCCAAGGTCTAGCGGCCCACGAGCAGTACTTC

V: TRBV4-3
length: 15
J: TRBJ1-1
D: .
size: .
CDR3: CASSQGTRMNTEAFF
DNA: TGCGCCAGCAGCCAAGGGACAAGGATGAACACTGAAGCTTTCTTT

V: TRBV9
length: 13
J: TRBJ2-7
D: TRBD1
size: .
CDR3: CASSVLTGDEQYF
DNA: TGTGCCAGCAGCGTACTGACAGGGGATGAGCAGTACTTC

V: TRBV7-9
length: 16
J: TRBJ2-1
D: TRBD2
size: .
CDR3: CASSPPGLAGWNEQFF
DNA: TGTGCCAGCAGCCCTCCTGGACTAGCGGGATGGAATGAGCAGTTCTTC

V: TRBV7-9
length: 14
J: TRBJ2-1
D: .
size: once
CDR3: CASSFMGANNEQFF
DNA: TGTGCCAGCAGCTTCATGGGGGCTAACAATGAGCAGTTCTTC

V: TRBV7-2
length: 12
J: TRBJ1-3
D: .
size: .
CDR3: CASSYRGNTIYF
DNA: TGTGCCAGCAGCTACAGGGGAAACACCATATATTTT

V: TRBV16
length: 16
J: TRBJ1-4
D: TRBD1
size: once
CDR3: CASSHPLTGNAEKLFF
DNA: TGTGCCAGCAGCCATCCGCTGACAGGGAATGCTGAAAAACTGTTTTTT

V: TRBV11-3
length: 15
J: TRBJ2-2
D: .
size: few
CDR3: CASSLGRANTGELFF
DNA: TGTGCCAGCAGCTTAGGCAGGGCGAACACCGGGGAGCTGTTTTTT

V: TRBV5-1
length: 16
J: TRBJ1-6
D: TRBD1
size: few
CDR3: CASSWGQGVSNSPLHF
DNA: TGCGCCAGCAGCTGGGGACAGGGTGTTAGTAATTCACCCCTCCACTTT

V: TRBV13
length: 14
J: TRBJ2-1
D: TRBD2
size: .
CDR3: CASSLSLAGDEQFF
DNA: TGTGCCAGCAGCTTGTCTCTAGCGGGAGATGAGCAGTTCTTC

V: TRBV27
length: 13
J: TRBJ1-1
D: TRBD1
size: .
CDR3: CASTQTGGEVAFF
DNA: TGTGCCAGCACCCAGACAGGGGGCGAGGTAGCTTTCTTT

V: TRBV19
length: 14
J: TRBJ1-2
D: TRBD1
size: once
CDR3: CASSMFGQGRGYTF
DNA: TGTGCCAGTAGTATGTTTGGACAGGGTCGTGGCTACACCTTC

V: TRBV30
length: 15
J: TRBJ1-3
D: .
size: .
CDR3: CAWRGQGLSGNTIYF
DNA: TGTGCCTGGAGAGGTCAGGGCCTCTCTGGAAACACCATATATTTT